The clone carrying this T cell receptor (beta chain) was detected a few times. Its specificity is not known. Per the germline V gene, CDR1 is GTSNPN and CDR2 is SVGIG (reference sequence). Trimming removed 3 bases from V and 0 bases from J, with 12 bases in between. The CDR3 is made up of 15 amino acids. This sample is part of a study of regulatory T cells in long-lasting Graves disease. The study, taken as a whole, reports: With persistent disease, TRBV28, TRBJ1-2 and TRBJ2-5 were the favored segments.

This sample's time point: newly diagnosed GD, antithyroid drugs for less than 3 months. The TCR library used RNA extracted from PBMCs. Through Arm-PCR of CDR3 regions and iRepertoire HTBI primers, TCR beta libraries were built. TCRdb used MiXCR to reprocess the multiplex PCR reads, holding one entry per CDR3 protein. Among about 450,000 distinct CDR3 sequences listed, 12% to 15% were seen once. The data were also submitted as part of a second study, on T cells in Graves' hyperthyroidism and ophthalmopathy. That source notes: Clinical symptoms, serum thyroxine, TRAb, thyroid ultrasound and orbital computed tomography established diagnosis. For ophthalmopathy, model prediction preceded onset by a median 6.5 months.

The chain uses TRBV30 and TRBJ1-3; TRBD1 is a possible D gene (5 bases). The sample consisted of peripheral blood mononuclear cells (PBMCs), taken at new diagnosis, from a patient treated with antithyroid drugs. This receptor was identified in a woman aged 45-59 years with Graves disease. Written as DNA, the CDR3 is TGTGCCTGGAGCGACATAACAGGCTCTGGAAACACCATATATTTT. Protein sequence: CAWSDITGSGNTIYF.